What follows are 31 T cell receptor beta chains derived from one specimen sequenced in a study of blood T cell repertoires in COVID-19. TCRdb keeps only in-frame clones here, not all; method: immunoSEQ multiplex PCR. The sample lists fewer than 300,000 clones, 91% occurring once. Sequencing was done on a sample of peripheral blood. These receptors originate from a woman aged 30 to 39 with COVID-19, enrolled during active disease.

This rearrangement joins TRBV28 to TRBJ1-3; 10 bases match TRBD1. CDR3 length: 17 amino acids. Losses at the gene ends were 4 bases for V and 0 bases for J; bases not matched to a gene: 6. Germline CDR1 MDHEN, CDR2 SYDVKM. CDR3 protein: CASSSPGQGNSGNTIYF. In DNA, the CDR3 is TGTGCCAGCAGTTCACCGGGACAGGGGAACTCTGGAAACACCATATATTTT. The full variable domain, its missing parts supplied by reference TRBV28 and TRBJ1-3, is DVKVTQSSRYLVKRTGEKVFLECVQDMDHENMFWYRQDPGLGLRLIYFSYDVKMKEKGDIPEGYSVSREKKERFSLILESASTNQTSMYLCASSSPGQGNSGNTIYFGEGSWLTVV.

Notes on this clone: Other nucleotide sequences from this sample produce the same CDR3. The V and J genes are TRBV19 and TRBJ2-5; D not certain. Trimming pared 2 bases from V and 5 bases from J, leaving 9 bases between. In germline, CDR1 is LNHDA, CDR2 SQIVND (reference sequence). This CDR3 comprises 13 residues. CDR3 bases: TGTGCCAGTAGTATACAGGCCCTGGAGACCCAGTACTTC. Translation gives CASSIQALETQYF.

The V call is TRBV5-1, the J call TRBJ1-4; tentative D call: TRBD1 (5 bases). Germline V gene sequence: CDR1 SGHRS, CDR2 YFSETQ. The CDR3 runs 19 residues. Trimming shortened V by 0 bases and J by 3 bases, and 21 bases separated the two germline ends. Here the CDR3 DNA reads TGCGCCAGCAGCTTGGACCCCGCTGGGAGGGGATTGGCTAATGAAAAACTGTTTTTT. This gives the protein CASSLDPAGRGLANEKLFF.

CDR3 DNA: TGTGCCAGCAGCGGAAGGATCGGACAGGGGGCGAACACTGAAGCTTTCTTT. Encoded protein: CASSGRIGQGANTEAFF. This chain joins TRBV5-5 and TRBJ1-1; 11 bases fit TRBD1. Per the germline V gene, CDR1 is SGHKS and CDR2 is YYEKEE (reference sequence). Trimming removed 4 bases from V and 1 base from J; junction bases left unmatched: 9. The CDR3 is 17 residues long.

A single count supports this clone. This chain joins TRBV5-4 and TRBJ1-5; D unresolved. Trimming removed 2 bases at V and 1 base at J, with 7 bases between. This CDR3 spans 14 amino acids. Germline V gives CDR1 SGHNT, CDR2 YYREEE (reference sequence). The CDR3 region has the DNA TGTGCCAGCAGCTTATGGCAGAGCAATCAGCCCCAGCATTTT. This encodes CASSLWQSNQPQHF.

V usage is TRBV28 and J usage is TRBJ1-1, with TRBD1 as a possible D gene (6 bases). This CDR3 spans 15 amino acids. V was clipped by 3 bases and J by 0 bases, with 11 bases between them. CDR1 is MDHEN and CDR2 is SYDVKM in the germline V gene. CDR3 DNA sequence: TGTGCCAGCAGTTTGTTTCCAGGGGTGAACACTGAAGCTTTCTTT. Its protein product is CASSLFPGVNTEAFF.

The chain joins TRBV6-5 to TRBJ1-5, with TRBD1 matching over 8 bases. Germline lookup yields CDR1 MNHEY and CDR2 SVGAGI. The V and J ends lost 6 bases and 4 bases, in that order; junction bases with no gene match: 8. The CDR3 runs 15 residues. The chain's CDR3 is CASRPRGQGNQPQHF. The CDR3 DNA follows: TGTGCCAGCAGACCGAGAGGACAGGGTAATCAGCCCCAGCATTTT.

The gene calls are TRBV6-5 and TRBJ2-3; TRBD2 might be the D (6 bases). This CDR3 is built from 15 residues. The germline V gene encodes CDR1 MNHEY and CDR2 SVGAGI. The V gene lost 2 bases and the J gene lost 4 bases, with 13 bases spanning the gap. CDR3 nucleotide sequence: TGTGCCAGCAGTTACGGGCGGGGTCCTGCAGATACGCAGTATTTT. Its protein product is CASSYGRGPADTQYF.

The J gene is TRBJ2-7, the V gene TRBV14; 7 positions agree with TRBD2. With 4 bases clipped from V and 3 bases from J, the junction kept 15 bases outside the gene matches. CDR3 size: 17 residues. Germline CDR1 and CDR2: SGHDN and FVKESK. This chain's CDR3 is CASSPLWGRAGGYEQYF. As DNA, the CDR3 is TGTGCCAGCAGCCCTCTTTGGGGGAGGGCCGGGGGCTACGAGCAGTACTTC. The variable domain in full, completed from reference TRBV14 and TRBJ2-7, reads EAGVTQFPSHSVIEKGQTVTLRCDPISGHDNLYWYRRVMGKEIKFLLHFVKESKQDESGMPNNRFLAERTGGTYSTLKVQPAELEDSGVYFCASSPLWGRAGGYEQYFGPGTRLTVT.

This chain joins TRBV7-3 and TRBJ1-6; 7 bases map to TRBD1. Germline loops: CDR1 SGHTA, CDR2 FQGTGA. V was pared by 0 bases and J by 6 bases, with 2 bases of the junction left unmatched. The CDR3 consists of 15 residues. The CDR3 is CASSLTGTVNSPLHF. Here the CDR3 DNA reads TGTGCCAGCAGCTTAACTGGGACAGTTAATTCACCCCTCCACTTT.

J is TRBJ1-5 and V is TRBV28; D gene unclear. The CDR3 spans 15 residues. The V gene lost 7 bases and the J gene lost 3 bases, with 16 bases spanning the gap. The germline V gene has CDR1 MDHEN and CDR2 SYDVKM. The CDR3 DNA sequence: TGTGCCAGCAACCTTATAGACAACATCAATCAGCCCCAGCATTTT. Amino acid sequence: CASNLIDNINQPQHF. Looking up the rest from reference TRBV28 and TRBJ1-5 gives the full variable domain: DVKVTQSSRYLVKRTGEKVFLECVQDMDHENMFWYRQDPGLGLRLIYFSYDVKMKEKGDIPEGYSVSREKKERFSLILESASTNQTSMYLCASNLIDNINQPQHFGDGTRLSIL.

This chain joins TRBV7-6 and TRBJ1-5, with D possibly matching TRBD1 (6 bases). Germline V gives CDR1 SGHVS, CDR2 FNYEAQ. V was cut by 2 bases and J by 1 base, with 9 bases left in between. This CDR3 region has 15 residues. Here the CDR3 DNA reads TGTGCCAGCAGCTTACAGGGGAACAGCAATCAGCCCCAGCATTTT. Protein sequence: CASSLQGNSNQPQHF.

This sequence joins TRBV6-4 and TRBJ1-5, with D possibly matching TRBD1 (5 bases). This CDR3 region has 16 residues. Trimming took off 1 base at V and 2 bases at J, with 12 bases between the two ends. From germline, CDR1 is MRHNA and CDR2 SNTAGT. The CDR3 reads CASSDFRVLRNQPQHF. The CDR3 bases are TGTGCCAGCAGTGACTTCAGGGTTTTGCGCAATCAGCCCCAGCATTTT.

Written as DNA, the CDR3 is TGTGCCAGTAGTATAGGGGTGCGGGGCCACACTGAAGCTTTCTTT. Its protein product is CASSIGVRGHTEAFF. The gene calls are TRBV19 and TRBJ1-1; D perhaps matches TRBD1 (5 bases). V lost 1 base to trimming and J lost 3 bases, with 12 bases between them. This CDR3 spans 15 amino acids. Germline CDR1 and CDR2: LNHDA and SQIVND (reference sequence).

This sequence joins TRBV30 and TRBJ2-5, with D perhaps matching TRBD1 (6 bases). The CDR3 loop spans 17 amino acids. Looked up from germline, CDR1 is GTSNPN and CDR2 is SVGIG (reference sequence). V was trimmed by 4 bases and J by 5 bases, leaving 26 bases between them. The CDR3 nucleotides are TGTGCCTGGACCCCACCGGATCCCCAGGGGTTTTGGGAGACCCAGTACTTC. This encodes CAWTPPDPQGFWETQYF.

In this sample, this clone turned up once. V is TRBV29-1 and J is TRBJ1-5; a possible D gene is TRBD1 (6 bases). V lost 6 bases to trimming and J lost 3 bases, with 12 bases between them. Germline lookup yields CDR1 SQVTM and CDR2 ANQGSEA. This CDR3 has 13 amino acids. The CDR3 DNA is TGCAGCGTGGTGGACAGTTACAATCAGCCCCAGCATTTT. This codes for CSVVDSYNQPQHF.

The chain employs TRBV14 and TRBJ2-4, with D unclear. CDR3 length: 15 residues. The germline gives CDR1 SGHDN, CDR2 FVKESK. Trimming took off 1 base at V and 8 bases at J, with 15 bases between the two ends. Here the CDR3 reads CASSQARTTLDIQYF. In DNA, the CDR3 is TGTGCCAGCAGCCAAGCACGCACGACTCTGGACATTCAGTACTTC.

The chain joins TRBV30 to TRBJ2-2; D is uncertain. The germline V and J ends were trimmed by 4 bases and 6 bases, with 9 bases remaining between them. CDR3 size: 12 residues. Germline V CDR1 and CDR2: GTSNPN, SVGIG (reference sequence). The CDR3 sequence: CAWITYAGELFF. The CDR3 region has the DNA TGTGCCTGGATTACTTACGCCGGGGAGCTGTTTTTT.

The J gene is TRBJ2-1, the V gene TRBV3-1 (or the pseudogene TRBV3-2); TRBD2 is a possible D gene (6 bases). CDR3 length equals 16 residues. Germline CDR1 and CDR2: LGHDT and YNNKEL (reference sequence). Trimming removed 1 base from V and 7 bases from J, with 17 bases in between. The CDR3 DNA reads TGTGCCAGCAGCCAAGTTAAGGGGCGGGAATTAAATGAGCAGTTCTTC. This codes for CASSQVKGRELNEQFF.

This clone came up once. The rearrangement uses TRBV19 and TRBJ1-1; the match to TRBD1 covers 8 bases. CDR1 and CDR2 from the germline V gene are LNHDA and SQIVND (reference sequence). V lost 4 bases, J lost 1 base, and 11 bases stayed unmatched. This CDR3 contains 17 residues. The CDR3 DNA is TGTGCCAGTAGTACCCTGGGCAGGGGGCGGGAGAACACTGAAGCTTTCTTT. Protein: CASSTLGRGRENTEAFF.

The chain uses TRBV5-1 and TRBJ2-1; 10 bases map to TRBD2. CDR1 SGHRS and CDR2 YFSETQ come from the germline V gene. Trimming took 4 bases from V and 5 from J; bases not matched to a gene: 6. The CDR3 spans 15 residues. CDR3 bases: TGCGCCAGCAGCCGAACTAGCGGGACAAACAATGAGCAGTTCTTC. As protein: CASSRTSGTNNEQFF.

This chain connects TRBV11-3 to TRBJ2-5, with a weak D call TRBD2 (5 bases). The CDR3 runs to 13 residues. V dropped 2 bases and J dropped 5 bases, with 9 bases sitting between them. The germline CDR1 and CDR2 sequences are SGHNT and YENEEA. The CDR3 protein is CASSLRGGETQYF. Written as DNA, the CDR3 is TGTGCCAGCAGCTTACGCGGCGGGGAGACCCAGTACTTC.

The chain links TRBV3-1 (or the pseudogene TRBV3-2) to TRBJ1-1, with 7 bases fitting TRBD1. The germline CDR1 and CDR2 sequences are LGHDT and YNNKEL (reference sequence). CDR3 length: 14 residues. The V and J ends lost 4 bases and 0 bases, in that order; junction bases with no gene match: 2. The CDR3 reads CASSRGQMNTEAFF. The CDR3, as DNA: TGTGCCAGCAGCCGGGGACAGATGAACACTGAAGCTTTCTTT.

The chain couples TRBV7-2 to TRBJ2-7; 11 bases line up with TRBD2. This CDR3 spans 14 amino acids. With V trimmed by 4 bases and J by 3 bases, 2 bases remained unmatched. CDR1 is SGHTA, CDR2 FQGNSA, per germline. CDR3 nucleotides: TGTGCCAGCAGCTCTACTAGCGGGGGCTACGAGCAGTACTTC. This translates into CASSSTSGGYEQYF.

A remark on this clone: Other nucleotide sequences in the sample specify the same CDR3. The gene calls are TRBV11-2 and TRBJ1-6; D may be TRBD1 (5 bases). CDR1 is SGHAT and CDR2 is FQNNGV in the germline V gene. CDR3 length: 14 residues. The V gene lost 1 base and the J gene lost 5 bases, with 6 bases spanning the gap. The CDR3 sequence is CASSLVGDNSPLHF. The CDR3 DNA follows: TGTGCCAGCAGCTTAGTAGGGGATAATTCACCCCTCCACTTT.

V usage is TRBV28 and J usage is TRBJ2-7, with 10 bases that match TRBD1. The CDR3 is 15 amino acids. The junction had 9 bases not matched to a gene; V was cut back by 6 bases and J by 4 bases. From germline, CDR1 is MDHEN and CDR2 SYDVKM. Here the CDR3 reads CASRIDRGPFYEQYF. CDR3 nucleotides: TGTGCCAGCAGAATAGACAGGGGGCCGTTTTACGAGCAGTACTTC.

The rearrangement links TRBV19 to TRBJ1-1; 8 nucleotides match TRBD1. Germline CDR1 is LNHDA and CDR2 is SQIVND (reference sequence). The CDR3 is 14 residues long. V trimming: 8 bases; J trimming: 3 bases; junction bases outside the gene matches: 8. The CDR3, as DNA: TGTGCCAGTTCCACAGGGGGAGAAGACACTGAAGCTTTCTTT. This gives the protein CASSTGGEDTEAFF.

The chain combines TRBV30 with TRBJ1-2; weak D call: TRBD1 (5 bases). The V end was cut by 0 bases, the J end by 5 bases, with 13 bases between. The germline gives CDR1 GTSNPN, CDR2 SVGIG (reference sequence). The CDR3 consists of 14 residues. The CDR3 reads CAWSVRGRGYGYTF. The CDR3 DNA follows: TGTGCCTGGAGTGTAAGGGGAAGGGGATATGGCTACACCTTC.

For the CDR3, the DNA is TGTGCCAGCAGTCCTACAGGGGTTGGAAACACCATATATTTT. Translating it yields CASSPTGVGNTIYF. The gene calls are TRBV27 and TRBJ1-3; 7 nucleotides match TRBD1. Trimming at V came to 5 bases and at J to 3 bases, leaving 4 bases not matched to a gene. This CDR3 comprises 14 residues. The germline gives CDR1 MNHEY, CDR2 SMNVEV (reference sequence).

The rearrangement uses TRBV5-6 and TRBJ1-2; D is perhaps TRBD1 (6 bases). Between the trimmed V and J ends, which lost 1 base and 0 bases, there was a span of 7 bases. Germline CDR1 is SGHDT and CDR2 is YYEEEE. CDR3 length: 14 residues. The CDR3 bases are TGTGCCAGCAGCTTGACAGGGTCTAACTATGGCTACACCTTC. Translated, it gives CASSLTGSNYGYTF.

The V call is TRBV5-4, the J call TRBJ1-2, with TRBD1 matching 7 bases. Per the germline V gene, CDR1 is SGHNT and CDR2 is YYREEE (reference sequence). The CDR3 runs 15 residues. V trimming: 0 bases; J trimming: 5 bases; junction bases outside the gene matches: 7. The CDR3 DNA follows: TGTGCCAGCAGCTTGGGAGGGGGCTTACTGTATGGCTACACCTTC. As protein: CASSLGGGLLYGYTF.